The present entry profiles one T cell receptor beta chain with its context. This sample is drawn from a study of T cell changes during pregnancy in multiple sclerosis. Measured with immunoSEQ multiplex PCR; TCRdb has only the in-frame clones, and not every one. The repertoire holds some 140,000 clones, with around 97% as singletons. Germline V CDR1 and CDR2: SNHLY, FYNNEI. V was trimmed by 6 bases and J by 6 bases, leaving 18 bases between them. This CDR3 comprises 15 residues. The sample in question was peripheral blood, obtained after pregnancy. This clonotype originated in a female donor with multiple sclerosis, enrolled in a pregnancy study. The V gene is TRBV2, the J gene TRBJ2-1; D is ambiguous. The CDR3 spells CASRFSWAPSNEQFF. The CDR3 DNA is TGTGCCAGCAGGTTTAGTTGGGCGCCTTCCAATGAGCAGTTCTTC.